This T cell receptor (beta chain) was sequenced in a study of shared clonotypes between healthy human individuals. The study's findings and limits: Approximately 4.5% was the fraction of naive CD4 clonotypes found shared across several donors.

TCRdb's copy holds only in-frame clones and misses some; the assay was immunoSEQ multiplex PCR. The sample includes about 1 million clones, about 76% of them seen just once. V was cut by 3 bases and J by 5 bases, with 7 bases left in between. The CDR3 is 12 amino acids. In germline, CDR1 is SGHTA, CDR2 FQGNSA. As regards this clone: Its antigen remains unidentified. Other DNA sequences in the same sample also yield this CDR3.

The receptor was isolated from a man between 18 and 35 years old in good health. The J gene is TRBJ2-5, the V gene TRBV7-2; D uncertain. Material: memory CD4+ T cells sorted from blood. The sample's subset: CD45RA-negative fraction. The CDR3 loop is CASSLGRETQYF. CDR3 DNA: TGTGCCAGCAGCTTGGGCCGGGAGACCCAGTACTTC.